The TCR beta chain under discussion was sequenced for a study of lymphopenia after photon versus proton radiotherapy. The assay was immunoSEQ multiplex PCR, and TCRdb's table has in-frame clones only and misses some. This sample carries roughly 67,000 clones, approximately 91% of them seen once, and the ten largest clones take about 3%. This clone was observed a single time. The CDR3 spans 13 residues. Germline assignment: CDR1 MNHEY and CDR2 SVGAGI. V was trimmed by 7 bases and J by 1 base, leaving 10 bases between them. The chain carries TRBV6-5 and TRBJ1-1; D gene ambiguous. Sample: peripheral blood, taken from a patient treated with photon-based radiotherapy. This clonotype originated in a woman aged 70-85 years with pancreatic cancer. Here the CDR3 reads CASKIHSNTEAFF. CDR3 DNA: TGTGCCAGCAAAATTCACTCGAACACTGAAGCTTTCTTT.